Below, 20 T cell receptor beta chains from the same sample are listed, as sequenced in a study of blood T cells in healthy people across ages. Using a J-beta primer mix together with a sample-barcoded 5' primer, a second PCR was run for about 7 to 12 cycles. TCRdb passed the 5' RACE reads through MiXCR, listing each CDR3 protein once. The table has more than 700,000 distinct CDR3 sequences, about half seen once; the top ten hold 15% to 20%. The sample was blood. These receptors were taken from a man at least 80 years old in good health.

The V call is TRBV7-2, the J call TRBJ1-5; perhaps TRBD1 as D (6 bases). The germline V gene encodes CDR1 SGHTA and CDR2 FQGNSA. The CDR3 has 15 amino acids. V was shortened by 5 bases and J by 5 bases, with 16 bases between the two germline ends. Here the CDR3 reads CASSTDSQAHQPQHF. For the CDR3, the DNA is TGTGCCAGCAGCACGGACAGCCAGGCCCATCAGCCCCAGCATTTT.

In its sample, this clonotype was seen a few times. The chain employs TRBV3-1 and TRBJ1-2; 7 bases are a match to TRBD1. Germline trimming cut 4 bases from V and 3 bases from J; bases unmatched to any gene: 5. Germline CDR1 reads LGHDT; CDR2 reads YNNKEL (reference sequence). The CDR3 contains 14 residues. CDR3 DNA: TGTGCCAGCAGCCGAGGACAGGTAGACTATGGCTACACCTTC. It specifies CASSRGQVDYGYTF.

The genes are TRBV7-6 and TRBJ2-2, with 9 bases lining up with TRBD2. The CDR3 loop spans 15 amino acids. The germline V gene has CDR1 SGHVS and CDR2 FNYEAQ. V shed 4 bases, J shed 6 bases, and the junction held 6 bases outside the gene matches. Written as DNA, the CDR3 is TGTGCCAGCAGCTCCTTAGCGGGAGTGGCCGGGGAGCTGTTTTTT. Encoded protein: CASSSLAGVAGELFF.

V and J are TRBV12-3 or TRBV12-4 and TRBJ1-1; D is perhaps TRBD1 (6 bases). The CDR3 is 16 residues long. The V end lost 6 bases, the J end lost 0 bases, and 17 bases lay between the germline ends. CDR3 coding DNA: TGTGCCAGCAGCCTTATGGGGGCCTACATGAACACTGAAGCTTTCTTT. This encodes CASSLMGAYMNTEAFF.

The CDR3 protein is CSAGPVAGTDNEQFF. CDR3 sequence (DNA): TGCAGTGCTGGCCCTGTCGCGGGGACGGACAATGAGCAGTTCTTC. This chain uses TRBV20-1 with TRBJ2-1; D might be TRBD2 (6 bases). Germline V gene lookup returns CDR1 DFQATT and CDR2 SNEGSKA (reference sequence). Trimming removed 5 bases at V and 5 bases at J, with 19 bases between. The length of the CDR3 is 15 residues.

This clonotype was recorded a few times. CDR3 region: CSVEKGSSGDEQFF. DNA of the CDR3: TGCAGCGTTGAAAAGGGGTCTAGCGGCGATGAGCAGTTCTTC. The chain employs TRBV29-1 and TRBJ2-1; 7 nucleotides align to TRBD2. V gave up 2 bases and J gave up 8 bases; unmatched junction bases: 9. The length of the CDR3 is 14 residues. CDR1 and CDR2 from the germline V gene are SQVTM and ANQGSEA.

Notes on this clonotype: Germline and junction disagree at one end, which may indicate a read error. V gene TRBV7-3 combines with J gene TRBJ2-3; 7 bases map to TRBD1. CDR1 SGHTA and CDR2 FQGTGA come from the germline V gene. The CDR3 contains 14 residues. The CDR3: CASSLVGGTETQYF. DNA of the CDR3: TGTGCCAGCAGCTTAGTTGGTGGGACAGAGACGCAGTATTTT.

The V call is TRBV9, the J call TRBJ1-1; D is undetermined. V was clipped by 0 bases and J by 1 base, with 7 bases between them. In germline, CDR1 is SGDLS, CDR2 YYNGEE. This CDR3 comprises 14 residues. The CDR3 protein is CASSVGPPNTEAFF. For the CDR3, the DNA is TGTGCCAGCAGCGTAGGGCCGCCGAACACTGAAGCTTTCTTT.

This clonotype was picked up a small number of times. The chain carries TRBV25-1 and TRBJ2-1; D might be TRBD1 (5 bases). There are 17 residues in the CDR3. Germline V lookup: CDR1 MGHDK, CDR2 SYGVNS. V was pared by 4 bases and J by 0 bases, with 16 bases between. As DNA, the CDR3 is TGTGCCAGCAGTGCAACAGGCTTTCAAAGCTCCTACAATGAGCAGTTCTTC. Protein: CASSATGFQSSYNEQFF.

The chain uses TRBV19 and TRBJ1-1; 10 bases line up with TRBD1. CDR1 and CDR2 (germline): LNHDA, SQIVND (reference sequence). V lost 6 bases to trimming and J lost 3 bases; unmatched junction nucleotides: 7. This CDR3 spans 15 amino acids. Here the CDR3 reads CASSLRTGGYTEAFF. In DNA, the CDR3 is TGTGCCAGTAGCCTTAGGACAGGGGGGTACACTGAAGCTTTCTTT.

This clonotype was observed a handful of times. The V and J genes are TRBV5-6 and TRBJ2-3; no definite D call. The CDR3 is made up of 15 amino acids. Germline V CDR1 and CDR2: SGHDT, YYEEEE. Trimming cost V 0 bases and J 5 bases, with 13 bases left between them. The CDR3 nucleotides read TGTGCCAGCAGCTTGGTTCCACCCAACAGAGATACGCAGTATTTT. It encodes CASSLVPPNRDTQYF.

This clonotype was observed once. CDR3 DNA sequence: TGTGCCAGCAGCTTAGGGACAGGGAAAAACTCTGGAAACACCATATATTTT. It encodes CASSLGTGKNSGNTIYF. This chain joins TRBV7-6 and TRBJ1-3; 8 positions agree with TRBD1. Germline V gene sequence: CDR1 SGHVS, CDR2 FNYEAQ. Losses at the gene ends were 1 base for V and 0 bases for J; bases not matched to a gene: 5. This CDR3 region has 17 residues.

This clonotype occurred many times. The genes are TRBV20-1 and TRBJ2-1; TRBD2 matches 9 bases. The trim removed 3 bases at V and 0 bases at J, leaving 3 bases unmatched. The CDR3 contains 15 residues. Per germline, CDR1 DFQATT and CDR2 SNEGSKA (reference sequence). The CDR3 nucleotides are TGCAGTGCTAGCAAGCGGGGGGACTCCTACAATGAGCAGTTCTTC. This gives the protein CSASKRGDSYNEQFF.

The chain carries TRBV7-9 and TRBJ2-1, with 11 bases matching TRBD2. The germline V gene encodes CDR1 SEHNR and CDR2 FQNEAQ (reference sequence). V lost 6 bases, J lost 0 bases, and 7 bases stayed unmatched. The CDR3 sequence is 17 residues long. CDR3 sequence: CASSSSGRRVSYNEQFF. CDR3 sequence (DNA): TGTGCCAGCAGTTCTAGCGGGAGGAGGGTCTCCTACAATGAGCAGTTCTTC. Variable domain in full (rest from reference TRBV7-9 and TRBJ2-1): DTGVSQNPRHKITKRGQNVTFRCDPISEHNRLYWYRQTLGQGPEFLTYFQNEAQLEKSRLLSDRFSAERPKGSFSTLEIQRTEQGDSAMYLCASSSSGRRVSYNEQFFGPGTRLTVL.

This rearrangement joins TRBV7-2 to TRBJ2-1, with D perhaps being TRBD1 or TRBD2 (5 bases each). The CDR3 has 15 residues. Germline V gives CDR1 SGHTA, CDR2 FQGNSA. Trimming took off 4 bases at V and 0 bases at J, with 10 bases between the two ends. In DNA, the CDR3 is TGTGCCAGCAGCTCGGGACCGTTCTCCTACAATGAGCAGTTCTTC. Translated: CASSSGPFSYNEQFF.

J is TRBJ2-5 and V is TRBV10-3; TRBD2 agrees at 9 bases. V shed 3 bases and J 11 bases; nucleotides not matched to a gene: 10. CDR3 size: 14 residues. CDR1 is ENHRY, CDR2 SYGVKD, per germline. CDR3 in amino acids: CAISERASGNGQYF. In DNA form, the CDR3 reads TGTGCCATCAGTGAAAGGGCTAGCGGGAATGGGCAGTACTTC.

The chain employs TRBV28 and TRBJ2-1, with D perhaps TRBD1 (6 bases). V lost 6 bases and J 10 bases, leaving 28 bases between the germline ends. Germline values: CDR1 MDHEN, CDR2 SYDVKM. The CDR3 extends over 17 amino acids. DNA of the CDR3: TGTGCCAGCAGGTACTTTGTGGGGGACACGGCTTCCTACGAGCAGTTCTTC. This codes for CASRYFVGDTASYEQFF.

This chain connects TRBV5-1 to TRBJ2-2; 13 nucleotides match TRBD2. Germline values: CDR1 SGHRS, CDR2 YFSETQ. This CDR3 contains 18 residues. The ends lost 4 bases at V and 6 bases at J; junction bases unmatched: 12. CDR3 residues: CASSHEGTSGIGAGELFF. CDR3 bases: TGCGCCAGCAGCCATGAGGGGACTAGCGGGATCGGGGCCGGGGAGCTGTTTTTT.

V is TRBV29-1 and J is TRBJ2-7; D call uncertain. The end of the DNA fits TRBJ2-5 better, so the J call may be wrong. The CDR3 has 15 residues. Germline CDR1 SQVTM, CDR2 ANQGSEA. CDR3 region: CSVLIPPADQETQYF. In DNA, the CDR3 is TGCAGCGTTCTTATCCCTCCGGCGGACCAAGAGACCCAGTACTTC.

The J gene is TRBJ2-5, the V gene TRBV18; no definite D call. The CDR3 length is 13 residues. Germline V gene data show CDR1 as KGHSH and CDR2 as LQKENI. Trimming stripped 4 bases from V and 4 bases from J, with 10 bases between. CDR3 sequence (DNA): TGTGCCAGCTCACAACTCCACTCAGAGACCCAGTACTTC. Amino acid sequence: CASSQLHSETQYF.